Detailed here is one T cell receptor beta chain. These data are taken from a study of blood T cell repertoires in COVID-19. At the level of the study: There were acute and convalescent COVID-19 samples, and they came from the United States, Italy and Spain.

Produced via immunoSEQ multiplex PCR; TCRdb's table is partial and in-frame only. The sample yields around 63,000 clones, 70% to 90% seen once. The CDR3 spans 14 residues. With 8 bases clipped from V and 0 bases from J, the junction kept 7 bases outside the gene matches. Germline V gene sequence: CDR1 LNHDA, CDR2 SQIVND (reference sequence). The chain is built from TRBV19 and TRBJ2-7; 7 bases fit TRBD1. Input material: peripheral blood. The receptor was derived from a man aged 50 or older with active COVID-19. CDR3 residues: CASSNRGASYEQYF. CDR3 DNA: TGTGCCAGTTCGAACAGGGGCGCCTCCTACGAGCAGTACTTC.